The rows below give T cell receptor beta chains drawn from one sample of a study of blood T cell repertoires in COVID-19. TCRdb keeps only in-frame clones here, not all; method: immunoSEQ multiplex PCR. In the table there are about 200,000 clones, around 84% of which are singletons. Sequenced material: PBMCs or T cells enriched from blood (not recorded which). Receptors were obtained from a man aged 35-49 years who had recovered from COVID-19. The CDR3 runs from the conserved cysteine through the conserved F or W. The D gene is left open where the match is weak. Only part of the rows carry a size: once, few, many, or a class if the clone is expanded.

clone_size	v_call	j_call	cdr3_length	d_call	cdr3_nt	cdr3_aa
-	TRBV21-1	TRBJ2-1	17	-	TGTGCCAGCAGCAAGAGTGTCCCGGGACAGGGAGCGATTGAGCAGTTCTTC	CASSKSVPGQGAIEQFF
-	TRBV7-2	TRBJ1-3	17	-	TGTGCCAGCAGCTTAGGGTTGGCCCTTAACTCTGGAAACACCATATATTTT	CASSLGLALNSGNTIYF
-	TRBV14	TRBJ2-7	14	TRBD2	TGTGCCAGCAGTCGGACTAGCGGGAGATACGAGCAGTACTTC	CASSRTSGRYEQYF
-	TRBV30	TRBJ1-2	12	-	TGTGCCTGTGCCCATCAGAGAGGAGGCTACACCTTC	CACAHQRGGYTF
-	TRBV24-1	TRBJ2-1	16	TRBD1	TGTGCCACCAGTGATATGACAGGGGGGACCTACAATGAGCAGTTCTTC	CATSDMTGGTYNEQFF
-	TRBV28	TRBJ1-1	11	-	TGTGCCAGCAGCCGGTGGACTGAAGCTTTCTTT	CASSRWTEAFF
-	TRBV6-4	TRBJ2-4	14	TRBD2	TGTGCCAGCAGTGACCCTAGCGGGAGGTACATTCAGTACTTC	CASSDPSGRYIQYF
-	TRBV7-8	TRBJ1-1	15	-	TGTGCCAGCAGCTCTCGGACAAGTCGGGACACTGAAGCTTTCTTT	CASSSRTSRDTEAFF
-	TRBV20-1	TRBJ1-1	14	-	TGCAGTGCTAGTGGGGGCGGGGGCGACACTGAAGCTTTCTTT	CSASGGGGDTEAFF
-	TRBV7-9	TRBJ1-5	15	TRBD1	TGTGCCAGCAGCCCGGGACAGGGAACCAATCAGCCCCAGCATTTT	CASSPGQGTNQPQHF
-	TRBV12-5	TRBJ1-5	19	TRBD1	TGTGCTAGTGGTCCTCCTGACAGGGGCGACCCATATAGCAATCAGCCCCAGCATTTT	CASGPPDRGDPYSNQPQHF
-	TRBV30	TRBJ1-3	17	-	TGTGCCTGGATGGACAGTTCCCTTGTTCTCTCTGGAAACACCATATATTTT	CAWMDSSLVLSGNTIYF
-	TRBV7-2	TRBJ2-7	15	TRBD2	TGTGCCAGCAGCCCAGGACTAGCGGCCTCCTACGAGCAGTACTTC	CASSPGLAASYEQYF
few	TRBV28	TRBJ1-3	13	-	TGTGCCAGCAGTTTACTGCAGGGAAACACCATATATTTT	CASSLLQGNTIYF
-	TRBV23-1	TRBJ2-3	15	-	TGCGCCAGCAGTCTTGGCCGGCGGGGCACAGATACGCAGTATTTT	CASSLGRRGTDTQYF
-	TRBV5-5	TRBJ1-5	13	-	TGTGCCAGCAGCTTGGAATCGGGGCAGCCCCAGCATTTT	CASSLESGQPQHF
-	TRBV18	TRBJ1-2	17	-	TGTGCCAGCTCACCACCGGGGCGGGATGACGGCAGTTATGGCTACACCTTC	CASSPPGRDDGSYGYTF
-	TRBV5-4	TRBJ2-1	15	-	TGTGCCAGCAGCCCACCGGCGGGGTCGACGAATGAGCAGTTCTTC	CASSPPAGSTNEQFF
-	TRBV20-1	TRBJ1-2	11	-	TGCAGTGCTAGTCTGAGCGAGGGCTACACCTTC	CSASLSEGYTF
-	TRBV5-6	TRBJ2-4	18	TRBD1	TGTGCCAGCAGCTTGTGGGGGTGGCAGGGGGTCTTTCATAACATTCAGTACTTC	CASSLWGWQGVFHNIQYF
few	TRBV19	TRBJ1-6	14	-	TGTGCCAGTAGTACGAGACAGGAAAATTCACCCCTCCACTTT	CASSTRQENSPLHF
-	TRBV11-3	TRBJ2-2	17	TRBD1	TGTGCCAGCAGCTTAGATTCTAACAGGGGGTTATCCGGGGAGCTGTTTTTT	CASSLDSNRGLSGELFF